This record concerns one TCR beta chain sequence. Its antigen remains unidentified. The data are from a study of identical twins. V was clipped by 6 bases and J by 6 bases, with 14 bases between them. This CDR3 region has 14 residues. From germline, CDR1 is SNHLY and CDR2 FYNNEI. TCRdb reanalysed the 5' RACE reads using MiXCR and keeps one entry per CDR3 protein. In the table there are 650,000 to 750,000 distinct CDR3 sequences, approximately 22% of which are singletons. Study results and caveats: Model-predicted out-of-frame TCR alpha sharing fell below observed values in monozygotic twins. Fewer insertions marked abundant cord blood beta clonotypes; young adult naive trended weakly, memory not at all. Donors were not followed over many years; analysis was cross-sectional.

This sample also belongs to another study, concerning T cells expressing NK-cell markers. Per that study: The study drew TCR beta repertoires from sorted CD3+CD56+NKG2C+, CD3+CD56+NKG2C- and CD3+CD56-NKG2C+ T cells.

This clonotype originated in a woman aged 18-35 years in good health. The sample was PBMCs. This sequence joins TRBV2 and TRBJ2-2, with D perhaps matching TRBD2 (5 bases). The CDR3 reads CASRSLSGPGELFF. The CDR3 DNA is TGTGCCAGCAGAAGTTTGAGCGGCCCCGGGGAGCTGTTTTTT.